Below, one T cell receptor (beta chain) is given with its context. Its antigen is still unknown. No much larger clonotype is one base removed from it; base qualities were not supplied. The data belong to a study of T cells after somatic rescue of genetic block (dated by TCRdb to 2018 to 2020). For the wider study: What the study looked at was long-term robustness, specifically in a T-cell system that came about through somatic rescue of a genetic block in T-cell development.

Based on the germline V gene, the CDR1 and CDR2 sequences are SNHLY and FYNNEI. The germline V end is reduced by 4 bases and the J end by 2 bases; junction bases left unmatched: 14. The CDR3 runs 18 residues from the cysteine to the phenylalanine. The only DNA kept is the CDR3, 54 bases in frame from the first base. Receptors were amplified or captured by the immunoSEQ multiplex PCR assay. Entries here come from immuneACCESS through TCRdb and include only in-frame sequences with V and J called. Some clones fail to appear in such tables; in the studies checked, an unresolved V gene covers under half of the shortfall, and the cause of the remainder is unknown. The sample includes approximately 15,000 clones, with roughly 78% observed a single time. The ten most abundant clones make up less than 25% of the sample.

Sequenced sample: peripheral blood mononuclear cells (PBMCs). The origin of this receptor is a boy aged 5 to 17. The chain is made from TRBV2 and TRBJ2-7, with 10 junctional bases fitting TRBD1. The CDR3 protein is CASSGPLGQGRGAYEQYF. The nucleotides read TGTGCCAGCAGTGGACCCCTGGGACAGGGGAGGGGGGCCTACGAGCAGTACTTC.